The text below deals with one T cell receptor (beta chain). The specificity of this receptor is unknown. Within one base of it there is no much larger clone, and no base qualities were kept. The V end gives up 4 bases and the J end 5 bases, leaving 7 bases in the junction not matched to a gene. Taken from the germline V gene (reference sequence), the CDR1 and CDR2 loops are LNHNV and YYDKDF. Spanning cysteine to phenylalanine, the CDR3 consists of 14 amino acids. Only the CDR3 part of the read is kept: 42 bases, read in frame from the first base. The immunoSEQ Assay, a bias-controlled multiplex PCR, was used to amplify TCRbeta CDR3 regions from genomic DNA. Processing in the source paper ran as follows. Nucleated cell counts per sample were estimated from amplification of reference gene primers within the assay. To quantify the absolute abundance of each unique TCRbeta CDR3 rearrangement, sequence reads were collapsed and filtered. For each sample, productive Simpson clonality was calculated as the square root of Simpson's diversity index over productive rearrangements. The table comes from immuneACCESS by way of TCRdb, which keeps in-frame sequences with V and J called. Part of the clones is missing from these tables; in studies checked, under half for an unresolved V gene and the rest for unknown reasons. V and J calls plus clone size are reproduced from that table; the DNA served to infer D and trimming. The sample table records about 96,000 clones; 70% to 85% of these occur just once. Jointly, the top ten make up around a sixth of the sample.

The source of the sample is a study of blood T cell repertoires in COVID-19 (dated by TCRdb to the early 2020s). A note on the overall study: Samples from collaborators originated in the United States, Italy and Spain and spanned both the acute and convalescent phases of COVID-19. The prospective study material was composed of cDNA or gDNA derived from T cells, B-cell-depleted T cells, or PBMCs. Subjects who had been exposed to COVID-19, were actively infected with it, or had recovered from it provided the deeply sampled blood TCRbeta repertoires that made up the dataset. The repertoires were made available in a free public database intended to serve as a resource for research on the immune response to SARS-CoV-2. Samples were obtained from the ongoing ImmuneRACE study (first 160 participants) and from 1,000 to 1,500 subjects provided by 6 global collaborators. The sample metadata nearly always contained a de-identified subject ID, COVID-19 status, age in years and sex. Where HLA class I and class II types were available, the types were taken from metadata supplied by the sample provider, not from assay-based typing.

Collaborating institutions collected whole blood in K2EDTA tubes following their own protocols. Collaborator samples were shipped for TCRbeta analysis as frozen whole blood, isolated PBMCs, or DNA extracted from either sample type. Summary of the overall study and its limitations: The amount of clinical and demographic metadata varied by source and participant and was provided uncurated.

Sequenced: peripheral blood. The V and J genes are TRBV15 and TRBJ2-5; 7 middle bases align to TRBD1. This TCR came from an older woman with acute or convalescent COVID-19. The CDR3 protein is CATSINRGGETQYF. The sequenced DNA is TGTGCCACCAGCATAAACAGGGGTGGGGAGACCCAGTACTTC.